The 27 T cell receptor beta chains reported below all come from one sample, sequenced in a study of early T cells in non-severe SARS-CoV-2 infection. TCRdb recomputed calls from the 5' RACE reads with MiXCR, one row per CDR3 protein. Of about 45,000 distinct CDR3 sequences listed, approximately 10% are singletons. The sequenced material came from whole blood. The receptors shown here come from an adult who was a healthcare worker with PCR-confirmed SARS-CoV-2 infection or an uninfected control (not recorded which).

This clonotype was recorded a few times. CDR3 sequence reads: CSARDQAAEAFF. The CDR3 DNA sequence: TGCAGTGCTCGGGACCAGGCGGCTGAAGCTTTCTTT. The chain combines TRBV20-1 with TRBJ1-1; D may be TRBD1 (5 bases). The V end was cut by 5 bases, the J end by 6 bases, with 13 bases between. Germline loops: CDR1 DFQATT, CDR2 SNEGSKA (reference sequence). This CDR3 comprises 12 residues.

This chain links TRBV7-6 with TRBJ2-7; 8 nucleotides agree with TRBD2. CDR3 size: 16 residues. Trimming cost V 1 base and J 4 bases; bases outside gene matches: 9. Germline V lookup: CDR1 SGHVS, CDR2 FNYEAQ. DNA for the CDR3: TGTGCCAGCAGCTTAGTTGTTGCGGGAGGATATTACGAGCAGTACTTC. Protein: CASSLVVAGGYYEQYF.

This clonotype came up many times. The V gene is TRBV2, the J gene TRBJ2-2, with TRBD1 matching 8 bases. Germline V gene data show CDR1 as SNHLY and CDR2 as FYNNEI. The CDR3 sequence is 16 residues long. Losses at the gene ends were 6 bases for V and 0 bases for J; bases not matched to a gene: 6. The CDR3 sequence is CASSAGTGTNTGELFF. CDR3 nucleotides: TGTGCCAGCAGCGCCGGGACAGGAACGAACACCGGGGAGCTGTTTTTT. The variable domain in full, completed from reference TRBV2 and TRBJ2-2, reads EPEVTQTPSHQVTQMGQEVILRCVPISNHLYFYWYRQILGQKVEFLVSFYNNEISEKSEIFDDQFSVERPDGSNFTLKIRSTKLEDSAMYFCASSAGTGTNTGELFFGEGSRLTVL.

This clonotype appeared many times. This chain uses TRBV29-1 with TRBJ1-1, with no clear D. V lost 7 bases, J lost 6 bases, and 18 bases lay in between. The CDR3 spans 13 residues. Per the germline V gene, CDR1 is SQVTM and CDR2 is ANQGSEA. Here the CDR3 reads CSEGGNGSPEAFF. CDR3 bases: TGCAGCGAGGGAGGGAACGGTAGCCCTGAAGCTTTCTTT.

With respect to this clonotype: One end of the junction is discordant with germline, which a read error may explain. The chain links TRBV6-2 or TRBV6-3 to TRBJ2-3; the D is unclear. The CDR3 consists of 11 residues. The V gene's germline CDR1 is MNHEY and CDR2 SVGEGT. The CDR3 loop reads CASSYLHTQYF. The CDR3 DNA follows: TGTGCCAGCAGCTACTTACATACGCAGTATTTT.

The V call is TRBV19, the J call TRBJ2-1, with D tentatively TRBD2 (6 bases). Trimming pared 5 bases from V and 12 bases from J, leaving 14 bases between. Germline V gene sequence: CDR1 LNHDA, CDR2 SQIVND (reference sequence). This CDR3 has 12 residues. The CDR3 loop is CASSSPRGGQFF. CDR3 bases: TGTGCCAGTAGTTCTCCTCGGGGAGGGCAGTTCTTC. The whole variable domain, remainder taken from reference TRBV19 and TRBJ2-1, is DGGITQSPKYLFRKEGQNVTLSCEQNLNHDAMYWYRQDPGQGLRLIYYSQIVNDFQKGDIAEGYSVSREKKESFPLTVTSAQKNPTAFYLCASSSPRGGQFFGPGTRLTVL.

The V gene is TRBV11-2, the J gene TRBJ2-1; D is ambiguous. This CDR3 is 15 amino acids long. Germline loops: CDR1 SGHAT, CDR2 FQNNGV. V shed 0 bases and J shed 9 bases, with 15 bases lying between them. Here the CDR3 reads CASSLDLQSRGEQFF. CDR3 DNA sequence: TGTGCCAGCAGCTTAGATCTACAGTCACGCGGTGAGCAGTTCTTC.

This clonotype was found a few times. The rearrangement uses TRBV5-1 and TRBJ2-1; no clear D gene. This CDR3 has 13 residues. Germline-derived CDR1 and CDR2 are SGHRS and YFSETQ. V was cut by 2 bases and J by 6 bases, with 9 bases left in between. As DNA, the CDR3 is TGCGCCAGCAGCTTAGACTCACTCAATGAGCAGTTCTTC. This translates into CASSLDSLNEQFF.

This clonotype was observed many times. DNA of the CDR3: TGTGCCAGCAGCTTCTCAGGGGATACGCAGTATTTT. Encoded protein: CASSFSGDTQYF. The rearrangement uses TRBV7-2 and TRBJ2-3, with D possibly TRBD1 on 5 matching bases. V lost 3 bases and J lost 6, with 7 bases in between. CDR1 is SGHTA, CDR2 FQGNSA, per germline. This CDR3 is 12 amino acids long. Filled out from reference TRBV7-2 and TRBJ2-3, the complete variable domain reads GAGVSQSPSNKVTEKGKDVELRCDPISGHTALYWYRQSLGQGLEFLIYFQGNSAPDKSGLPSDRFSAERTGGSVSTLTIQRTQQEDSAVYLCASSFSGDTQYFGPGTRLTVL.

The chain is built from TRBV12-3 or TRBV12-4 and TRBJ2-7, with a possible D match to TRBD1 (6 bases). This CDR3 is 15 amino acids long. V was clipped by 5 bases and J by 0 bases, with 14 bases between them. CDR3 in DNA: TGTGCCAGCAGTGGCGCCGGGACATACTCCTACGAGCAGTACTTC. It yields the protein CASSGAGTYSYEQYF.

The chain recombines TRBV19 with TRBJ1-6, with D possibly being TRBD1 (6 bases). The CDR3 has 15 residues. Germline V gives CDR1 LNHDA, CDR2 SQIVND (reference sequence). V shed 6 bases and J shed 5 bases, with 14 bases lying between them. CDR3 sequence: CASSARGFNNSPLHF. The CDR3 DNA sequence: TGTGCCAGTAGCGCCAGGGGTTTTAATAATTCACCCCTCCACTTT.

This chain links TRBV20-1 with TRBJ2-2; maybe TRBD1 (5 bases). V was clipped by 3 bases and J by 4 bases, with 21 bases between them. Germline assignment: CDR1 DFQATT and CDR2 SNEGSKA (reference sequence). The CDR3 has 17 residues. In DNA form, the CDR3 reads TGCAGTGCTAGTTATAGGGGTCTAAACCAGGGCACCGGGGAGCTGTTTTTT. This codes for CSASYRGLNQGTGELFF.

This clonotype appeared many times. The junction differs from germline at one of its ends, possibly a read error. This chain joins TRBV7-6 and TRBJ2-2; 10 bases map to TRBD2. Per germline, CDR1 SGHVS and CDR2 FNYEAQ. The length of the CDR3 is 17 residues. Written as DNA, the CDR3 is TGTGCCAGCAGCTTATATGCTACTAGCGGGAACACCCGGGAGCTGTTTTTT. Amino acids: CASSLYATSGNTRELFF.

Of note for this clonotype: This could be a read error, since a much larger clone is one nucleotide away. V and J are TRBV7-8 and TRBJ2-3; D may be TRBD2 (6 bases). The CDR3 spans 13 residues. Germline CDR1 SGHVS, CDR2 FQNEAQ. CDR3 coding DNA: TGTGTCGGGGGAGGTCCCCTGGGAGATACGCAGTATTTT. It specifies CVGGGPLGDTQYF.

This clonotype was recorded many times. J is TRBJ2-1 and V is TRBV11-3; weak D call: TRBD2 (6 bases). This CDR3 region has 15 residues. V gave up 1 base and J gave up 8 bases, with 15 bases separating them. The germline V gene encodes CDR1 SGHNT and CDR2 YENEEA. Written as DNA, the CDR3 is TGTGCCAGCAGCTTAGGCCCCTTCGGGGGTCATGAGCAGTTCTTC. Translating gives CASSLGPFGGHEQFF.

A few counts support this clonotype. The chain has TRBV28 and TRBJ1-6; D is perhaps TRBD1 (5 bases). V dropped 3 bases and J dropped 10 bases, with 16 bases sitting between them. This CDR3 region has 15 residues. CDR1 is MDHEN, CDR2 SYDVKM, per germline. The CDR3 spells CASSFYPPGKSPLHF. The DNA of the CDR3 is TGTGCCAGCAGTTTTTATCCCCCAGGGAAGTCACCCCTCCACTTT.

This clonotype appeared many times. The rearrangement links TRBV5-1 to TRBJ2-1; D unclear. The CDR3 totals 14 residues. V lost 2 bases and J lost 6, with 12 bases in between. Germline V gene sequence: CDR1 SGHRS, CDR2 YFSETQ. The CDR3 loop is CASSFLDGFNEQFF. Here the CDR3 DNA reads TGCGCCAGCAGCTTCCTAGACGGATTCAATGAGCAGTTCTTC. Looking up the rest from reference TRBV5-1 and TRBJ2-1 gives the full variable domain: KAGVTQTPRYLIKTRGQQVTLSCSPISGHRSVSWYQQTPGQGLQFLFEYFSETQRNKGNFPGRFSGRQFSNSRSEMNVSTLELGDSALYLCASSFLDGFNEQFFGPGTRLTVL.

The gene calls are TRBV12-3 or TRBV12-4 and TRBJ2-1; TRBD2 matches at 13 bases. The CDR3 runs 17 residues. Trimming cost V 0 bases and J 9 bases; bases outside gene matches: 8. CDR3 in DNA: TGTGCCAGCAGTTTAGCTCTCACTAGCGGGAGGGTGGCTGAGCAGTTCTTC. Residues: CASSLALTSGRVAEQFF.

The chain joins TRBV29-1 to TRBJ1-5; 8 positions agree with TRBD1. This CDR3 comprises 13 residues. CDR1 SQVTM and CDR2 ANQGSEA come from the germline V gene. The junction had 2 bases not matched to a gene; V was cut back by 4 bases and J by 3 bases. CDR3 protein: CSVGDRPNQPQHF. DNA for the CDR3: TGCAGCGTTGGGGACAGGCCCAATCAGCCCCAGCATTTT.

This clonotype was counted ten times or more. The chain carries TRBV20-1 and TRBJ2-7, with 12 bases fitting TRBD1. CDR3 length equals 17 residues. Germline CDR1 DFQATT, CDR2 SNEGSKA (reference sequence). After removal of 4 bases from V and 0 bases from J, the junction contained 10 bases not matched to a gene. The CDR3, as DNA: TGCAGTGCTATCACCGGGACAGGGGGCCAGCGCTCCTACGAGCAGTACTTC. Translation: CSAITGTGGQRSYEQYF.

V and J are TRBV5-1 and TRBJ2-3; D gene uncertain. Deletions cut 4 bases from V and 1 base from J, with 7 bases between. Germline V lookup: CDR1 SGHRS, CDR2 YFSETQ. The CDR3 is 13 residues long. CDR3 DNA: TGCGCCAGCAGCCATGGGGGCACAGATACGCAGTATTTT. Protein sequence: CASSHGGTDTQYF.

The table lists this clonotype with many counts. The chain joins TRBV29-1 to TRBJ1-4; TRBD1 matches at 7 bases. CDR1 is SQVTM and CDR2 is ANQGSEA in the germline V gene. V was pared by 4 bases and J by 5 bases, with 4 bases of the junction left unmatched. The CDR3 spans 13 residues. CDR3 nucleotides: TGCAGCGTTGGGACAGGTCGGAATGAAAAACTGTTTTTT. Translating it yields CSVGTGRNEKLFF. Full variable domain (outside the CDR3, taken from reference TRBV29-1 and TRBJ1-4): SAVISQKPSRDICQRGTSLTIQCQVDSQVTMMFWYRQQPGQSLTLIATANQGSEATYESGFVIDKFPISRPNLTFSTLTVSNMSPEDSSIYLCSVGTGRNEKLFFGSGTQLSVL.

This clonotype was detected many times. The CDR3 is CSASRIGLAGEQFF. The CDR3 nucleotides are TGCAGTGCTAGCCGGATCGGACTAGCTGGGGAGCAGTTCTTC. The rearrangement links TRBV20-1 to TRBJ2-1, with 8 positions matching TRBD2. The V segment lost 3 bases and the J segment 10 bases; nucleotides outside the gene matches: 11. The CDR3 extends over 14 amino acids. Germline lookup yields CDR1 DFQATT and CDR2 SNEGSKA (reference sequence).

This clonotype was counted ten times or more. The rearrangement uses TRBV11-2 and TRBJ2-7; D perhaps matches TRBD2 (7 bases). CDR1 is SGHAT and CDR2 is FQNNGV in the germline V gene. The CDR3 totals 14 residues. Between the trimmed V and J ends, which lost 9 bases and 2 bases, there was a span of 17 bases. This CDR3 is CASTTGRETYEQYF. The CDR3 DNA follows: TGTGCCAGTACAACAGGGAGGGAAACCTACGAGCAGTACTTC.

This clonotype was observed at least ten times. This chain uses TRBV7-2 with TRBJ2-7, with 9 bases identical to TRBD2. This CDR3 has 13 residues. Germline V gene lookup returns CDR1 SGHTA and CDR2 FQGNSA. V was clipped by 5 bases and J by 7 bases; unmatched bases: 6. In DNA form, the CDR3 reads TGTGCCAGCAGCCCCGGACTAGCGTTTGAGCAGTACTTC. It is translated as CASSPGLAFEQYF. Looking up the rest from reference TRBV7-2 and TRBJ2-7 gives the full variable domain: GAGVSQSPSNKVTEKGKDVELRCDPISGHTALYWYRQSLGQGLEFLIYFQGNSAPDKSGLPSDRFSAERTGGSVSTLTIQRTQQEDSAVYLCASSPGLAFEQYFGPGTRLTVT.

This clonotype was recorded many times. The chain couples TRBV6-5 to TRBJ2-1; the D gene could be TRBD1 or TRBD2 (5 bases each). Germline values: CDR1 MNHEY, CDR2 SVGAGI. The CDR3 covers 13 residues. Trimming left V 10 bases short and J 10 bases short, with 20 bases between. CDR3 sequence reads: CATRPRGTGEQFF. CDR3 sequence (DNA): TGTGCCACCCGCCCCCGGGGCACCGGGGAGCAGTTCTTC.

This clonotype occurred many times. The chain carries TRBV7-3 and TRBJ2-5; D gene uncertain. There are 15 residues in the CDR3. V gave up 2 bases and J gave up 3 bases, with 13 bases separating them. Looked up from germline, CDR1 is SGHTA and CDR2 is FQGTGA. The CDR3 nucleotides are TGTGCCAGCAGCTTATTGGGTTCGAGAGAAGAGACCCAGTACTTC. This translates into CASSLLGSREETQYF.